The entry that follows covers one TCR beta chain sequence. The length of the CDR3 is 18 residues. V lost 1 base to trimming and J lost 0 bases, with 17 bases between them. Germline CDR1 and CDR2: SGHTA and FQGNSA. The repertoire was sequenced with immunoSEQ multiplex PCR; TCRdb's copy has only in-frame clones and lacks some. This table holds 300,000 to 400,000 clones, roughly 90% found once. This specimen comes from a study of blood T cell repertoires in COVID-19. Overall study context: Samples taken during acute and convalescent COVID-19 were collected in the United States, Italy and Spain.

This chain connects TRBV7-2 to TRBJ2-3; D is unresolved. Material: PBMCs or T cells enriched from blood (not recorded which). The TCR was taken from a woman in her 30s with acute COVID-19. Here the CDR3 reads CASSLVFMAPASTDTQYF. In DNA, the CDR3 is TGTGCCAGCAGCTTAGTTTTTATGGCACCCGCAAGCACAGATACGCAGTATTTT.